Each of the 14 T cell receptor beta chains below was sequenced from the same sample in a study of T cells in Graves' hyperthyroidism and ophthalmopathy. Amplification yielded TCR beta CDR3 regions, with RNA transcripts as the source. With the HTBI primer set, the TCR CDR3 went through a first round of RT-PCR. TCRdb reprocessed the multiplex PCR reads with MiXCR, giving one entry per CDR3 protein. The table lists some 490,000 distinct CDR3 sequences, approximately 16% of them singletons. Sequencing used blood. The receptor set was obtained from a woman aged 25 to 39 with Graves' ophthalmopathy.

The table lists this clonotype with many counts. The gene calls are TRBV2 and TRBJ2-1, with 9 bases aligning to TRBD2. Trimming took 4 bases from V and 5 from J; bases not matched to a gene: 6. Per germline, CDR1 SNHLY and CDR2 FYNNEI. This CDR3 spans 15 amino acids. CDR3: CASSALSGRNNEQFF. The CDR3, as DNA: TGTGCCAGCAGTGCCCTTAGCGGGAGAAACAATGAGCAGTTCTTC.

CDR3 coding DNA: TGCAGCCCTGAAGACGGCTACACCTTC. Translating it yields CSPEDGYTF. The chain recombines TRBV29-1 with TRBJ1-2; D is ambiguous. The CDR3 has 9 residues. Germline loops: CDR1 SQVTM, CDR2 ANQGSEA. The germline V and J ends were trimmed by 8 bases and 8 bases, with 9 bases remaining between them.

This clonotype was seen ten or more times. This sequence joins TRBV28 and TRBJ2-3; D unclear. Germline V lookup: CDR1 MDHEN, CDR2 SYDVKM. Trimming shortened V by 1 base and J by 1 base, and 12 bases separated the two germline ends. There are 16 residues in the CDR3. The CDR3 DNA sequence: TGTGCCAGCAGTTTATACGTGCCAGAGCGCACAGATACGCAGTATTTT. Its protein is CASSLYVPERTDTQYF.

V is TRBV11-2 and J is TRBJ2-1; 12 positions agree with TRBD2. The CDR3 extends over 19 amino acids. The V and J ends lost 0 bases and 4 bases, in that order; junction bases with no gene match: 10. Germline V gene data show CDR1 as SGHAT and CDR2 as FQNNGV. Written as DNA, the CDR3 is TGTGCCAGCAGCTTAGATCTCTCCGGACTAGCGGGATGGTACAATGAGCAGTTCTTC. Amino acids: CASSLDLSGLAGWYNEQFF.

V usage is TRBV6-2 or TRBV6-3 and J usage is TRBJ1-5; D unclear. The CDR3 covers 15 residues. V lost 1 base and J lost 2, with 9 bases in between. The V gene's germline CDR1 is MNHEY and CDR2 SVGEGT. The CDR3: CASSYLRLGNQPQHF. CDR3 DNA: TGTGCCAGCAGTTACTTAAGGCTTGGCAATCAGCCCCAGCATTTT.

This chain joins TRBV7-2 and TRBJ2-4; no clear D gene. Per germline, CDR1 SGHTA and CDR2 FQGNSA. The germline V and J ends were trimmed by 5 bases and 4 bases, with 12 bases remaining between them. This CDR3 is 14 amino acids long. This CDR3 reads CASSPTTGKNIQYF. Written as DNA, the CDR3 is TGTGCCAGCAGCCCCACCACCGGGAAAAACATTCAGTACTTC.

Ten or more counts support this clonotype. The rearrangement joins TRBV20-1 to TRBJ2-3; 10 bases are shared with TRBD2. The CDR3 has 15 amino acids. V shed 5 bases, J shed 1 base, and the junction held 6 bases outside the gene matches. Germline V gives CDR1 DFQATT, CDR2 SNEGSKA (reference sequence). The CDR3 region is CSAATSGRGTDTQYF. DNA of the CDR3: TGCAGTGCTGCAACGAGCGGGAGGGGCACAGATACGCAGTATTTT.

In its sample, this clonotype was seen many times. The chain is built from TRBV7-2 and TRBJ2-7; the match to TRBD1 covers 10 bases. From germline, CDR1 is SGHTA and CDR2 FQGNSA. The CDR3 is made up of 15 amino acids. V dropped 8 bases and J dropped 2; count of bases not matched to a gene: 9. CDR3 sequence reads: CASGRRDRGPYEQYF. For the CDR3, the DNA is TGTGCCAGCGGACGCCGGGACAGGGGCCCCTACGAGCAGTACTTC. The full variable domain, in which reference TRBV7-2 and TRBJ2-7 provide the parts outside the CDR3, is GAGVSQSPSNKVTEKGKDVELRCDPISGHTALYWYRQSLGQGLEFLIYFQGNSAPDKSGLPSDRFSAERTGGSVSTLTIQRTQQEDSAVYLCASGRRDRGPYEQYFGPGTRLTVT.

At least ten counts were recorded for this clonotype. The genes are TRBV20-1 and TRBJ2-7; 8 bases are shared with TRBD2. The CDR3 length is 13 residues. Trimming took 8 bases from V and 3 from J; bases not matched to a gene: 9. Germline CDR1 reads DFQATT; CDR2 reads SNEGSKA (reference sequence). The CDR3 region has the DNA TGCAGTCCCCGGGGGGCGGGGGGCTACGAGCAGTACTTC. Translation: CSPRGAGGYEQYF.

The V gene is TRBV6-2 or TRBV6-3, the J gene TRBJ2-7; no clear D gene. Germline V lookup: CDR1 MNHEY, CDR2 SVGEGT. This CDR3 has 19 residues. V shed 3 bases and J shed 2 bases, with 26 bases lying between them. The chain's CDR3 is CASSYSPYREATLAYEQYF. The CDR3, as DNA: TGTGCCAGCAGTTATTCGCCCTACCGCGAGGCTACTCTAGCCTACGAGCAGTACTTC.

This clonotype appeared many times. The chain is built from TRBV5-1 and TRBJ2-7, with a weak D call TRBD2 (6 bases). CDR1 and CDR2 (germline): SGHRS, YFSETQ. CDR3 length equals 11 residues. V gave up 4 bases and J gave up 6 bases, with 8 bases separating them. CDR3 amino acids: CASSTGGEQYF. The CDR3 DNA reads TGCGCCAGCAGCACCGGGGGCGAGCAGTACTTC.

The sample holds many counts of this clonotype. This chain uses TRBV19 with TRBJ1-1, with D possibly TRBD1 on 5 matching bases. CDR1 is LNHDA and CDR2 is SQIVND in the germline V gene (reference sequence). V lost 5 bases and J lost 0, with 16 bases in between. The CDR3 is made up of 16 amino acids. CDR3 coding DNA: TGTGCCAGTAGTGGAGCCTCAGGGTCCATGAACACTGAAGCTTTCTTT. Protein sequence: CASSGASGSMNTEAFF.

The V gene is TRBV6-4, the J gene TRBJ1-3; D is possibly TRBD1 (5 bases). This CDR3 region has 15 residues. Trimming cost V 5 bases and J 4 bases, with 15 bases left between them. Germline CDR1 reads MRHNA; CDR2 reads SNTAGT. CDR3 in amino acids: CASSPGTWVGNTIYF. The DNA of the CDR3 is TGTGCCAGCAGTCCCGGGACGTGGGTCGGAAACACCATATATTTT.

This clonotype was detected a few times. This chain joins TRBV4-1 and TRBJ1-3; no definite D call. Germline CDR1 MGHRA, CDR2 YSYEKL. The CDR3 length is 19 residues. V was pared by 1 base and J by 5 bases, with 24 bases between. The CDR3 loop reads CASSQAHNFAQDVRNTIYF. CDR3 DNA sequence: TGCGCCAGCAGCCAAGCTCATAATTTCGCGCAGGACGTACGAAACACCATATATTTT.